This record covers a single TCR beta chain. Its target is unknown. These data come from a study of blood T cells in healthy people across ages. Whole-study results and caveats: Unsorted PBMC material precluded a definitive naive versus antigen-experienced comparison. Long-lived and aged donors differed, with more naive CD4+ cells and higher diversity in the long-lived.

The germline V gene encodes CDR1 SGHRS and CDR2 YFSETQ. The CDR3 loop spans 16 amino acids. The V and J ends lost 0 bases and 4 bases, in that order; junction bases with no gene match: 8. The second PCR ran about 6 to 12 cycles with a sample-barcoded 5' primer and J-beta primers. Researchers report that a template-switch adaptor with 12 random nucleotides tagged each cDNA molecule. Every sample returned 2.5 million or more CDR3-containing paired-end reads. MiXCR was run by TCRdb on the 5' RACE reads, yielding one entry per CDR3 protein. The sample yields 1 million or so distinct CDR3 sequences, around 43% seen once.

This clonotype originated in a woman aged 55-69 years in good health. Sequenced: blood. The rearrangement joins TRBV5-1 to TRBJ2-3, with TRBD2 identical over 7 bases. The CDR3 coding sequence is TGCGCCAGCAGCTTGGAAGTGGGAGGGCCCCCAGATACGCAGTATTTT. Its protein is CASSLEVGGPPDTQYF.